This T cell receptor (beta chain) is from a study of cytomegalovirus exposure and HLA in healthy donors. Germline V gene sequence: CDR1 SEHNR, CDR2 FQNEAQ (reference sequence). The CDR3 runs to 16 residues. With 2 bases removed from V and 2 bases from J, the gap between germline ends came to 16 bases. PCR used 60 Vbeta primers and 13 Jbeta primers. TCRdb's table, derived via immunoSEQ multiplex PCR, lists solely in-frame clones and lacks some. The data contain some 96,000 clones, roughly 80% of them singletons. On this clone: Its matching antigen is unknown.

Study results and caveats: In a later analysis, across HLA loci, associated TCR counts were highest for DRB1, lowest for HLA-C. Productive status was seen about 90% or about 30% of the time for most TCR beta V segments in an earlier analysis.

V is TRBV7-9 and J is TRBJ2-7; a weak D match, TRBD2 (6 bases). The specimen was PBMCs. The sequence derives from a female donor in good health and CMV-seronegative. CDR3 nucleotide sequence: TGTGCCAGCAGCTTAACCCCCCCCACGGGGGCCTACGAGCAGTACTTC. It codes for CASSLTPPTGAYEQYF.